Below are 4 T cell receptor beta chains sequenced from a single sample in a study of blood T cell repertoires in COVID-19. Assay: immunoSEQ multiplex PCR; the TCRdb copy retains only in-frame clones and omits some. The sample records 310,000 or so clones, roughly 87% being singletons. Sequencing was done on a sample of peripheral blood. Receptor source: a man aged 50 or older with active or convalescent COVID-19.

The chain is built from TRBV7-3 and TRBJ1-6, with a tentative D call TRBD1 (6 bases). Germline-derived CDR1 and CDR2 are SGHTA and FQGTGA. The CDR3 loop spans 15 amino acids. Trimming removed 1 base from V and 10 bases from J, with 14 bases in between. The CDR3 DNA reads TGTGCCAGCAGCTTAATGGCCGGGGGGCTGTCACCCCTCCACTTT. Encoded protein: CASSLMAGGLSPLHF.

CDR3 amino acids: CASSVSGTGLTGELFF. The DNA of the CDR3 is TGTGCCAGCAGTGTCTCCGGGACAGGTCTCACCGGGGAGCTGTTTTTT. The rearrangement joins TRBV2 to TRBJ2-2; 8 bases are shared with TRBD1. The V gene's germline CDR1 is SNHLY and CDR2 FYNNEI. After removal of 4 bases from V and 4 bases from J, the junction contained 8 bases not matched to a gene. The CDR3 runs to 16 residues.

The chain has TRBV9 and TRBJ2-3; tentatively, D is TRBD2 (5 bases). Germline loops: CDR1 SGDLS, CDR2 YYNGEE. The CDR3 covers 14 residues. V lost 3 bases and J 4 bases, leaving 12 bases between the germline ends. The CDR3 sequence is CASSDAGGPDTQYF. As DNA, the CDR3 is TGTGCCAGCAGCGACGCCGGCGGGCCAGATACGCAGTATTTT.

This chain connects TRBV19 to TRBJ2-1, with TRBD2 matching 7 bases. V lost 5 bases and J lost 7; bases outside the gene matches: 14. The CDR3 sequence is 16 residues long. Germline V gene lookup returns CDR1 LNHDA and CDR2 SQIVND (reference sequence). CDR3 DNA sequence: TGTGCCAGTAGTCTCAGGGTTGGGCTAGCGGTAAATGAGCAGTTCTTC. Encoded protein: CASSLRVGLAVNEQFF.